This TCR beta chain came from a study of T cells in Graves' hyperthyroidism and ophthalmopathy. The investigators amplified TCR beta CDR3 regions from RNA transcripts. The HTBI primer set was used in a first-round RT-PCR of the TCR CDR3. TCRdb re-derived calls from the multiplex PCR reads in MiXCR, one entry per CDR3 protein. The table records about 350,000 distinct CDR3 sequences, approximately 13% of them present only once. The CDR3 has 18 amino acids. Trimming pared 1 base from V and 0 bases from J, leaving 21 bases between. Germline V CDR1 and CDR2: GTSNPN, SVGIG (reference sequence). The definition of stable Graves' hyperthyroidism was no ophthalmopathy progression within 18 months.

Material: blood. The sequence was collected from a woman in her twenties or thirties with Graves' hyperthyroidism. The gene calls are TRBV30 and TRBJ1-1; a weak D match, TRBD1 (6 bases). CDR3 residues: CAWSAWGANTFMNTEAFF. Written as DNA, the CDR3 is TGTGCCTGGAGTGCATGGGGGGCCAACACTTTCATGAACACTGAAGCTTTCTTT.